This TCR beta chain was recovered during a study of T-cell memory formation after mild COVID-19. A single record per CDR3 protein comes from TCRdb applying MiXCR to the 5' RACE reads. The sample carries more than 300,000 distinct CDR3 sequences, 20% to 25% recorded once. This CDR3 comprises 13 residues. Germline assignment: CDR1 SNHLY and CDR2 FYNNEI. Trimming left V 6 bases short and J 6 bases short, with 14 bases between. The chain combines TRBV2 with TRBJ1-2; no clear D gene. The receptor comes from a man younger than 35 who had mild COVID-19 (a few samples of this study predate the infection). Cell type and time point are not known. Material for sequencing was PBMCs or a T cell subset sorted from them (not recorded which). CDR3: CASRTDGPHGYTF. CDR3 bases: TGTGCCAGCAGGACTGACGGGCCCCATGGCTACACCTTC.